These T cell receptor beta chains were read from a single sample in a study of cytomegalovirus exposure and HLA in healthy donors. Data came from immunoSEQ multiplex PCR; TCRdb stores just in-frame clones and leaves some out. Of around 100,000 clones detected, 81% appear once; the ten largest clones hold about 4.8%. The material sequenced was PBMCs. These receptors originate from a middle-aged man in good health and CMV-seropositive. The CDR3 runs from the conserved cysteine through the conserved F or W.

V,CDR3
TRBV21-1,CASTLRTGYSNQPQHF
TRBV29-1,CSVWTGLGGELFF
TRBV5-1,CASSPGISWSTEAFF
TRBV7-3,CASSSSGTSGGNEQFF
TRBV5-4,CASAGGRLAGGQGGYTF
TRBV6-6,CASSASQGGQPQHF
TRBV5-1,CASSLRQGITDTQYF
TRBV15,CATSRDGEGAYEQYF
TRBV11-2,CASSFRRDSYLNTEAFF
TRBV5-1,CASSSAGGSYEQYF
TRBV19,CASSIGLAGAMLFF
TRBV9,CASSPGQGARNYGYTF
TRBV25-1,CASSAQGTTEAFF
TRBV13,CASSSRRTGSNEQYF
TRBV6-1,CASSDEGVPGELFF
TRBV18,CASSGGTGTSYEQYF
TRBV19,CAEKGQGNQPQHF
TRBV15,CATSRTRASNYGYTF
TRBV5-1,CASSLGQGAETQYF
TRBV7-3,CASSLMRSRDMTGANVLTF
TRBV19,CASSESTDTQYF
TRBV9,CASSAPRGAVPYTGELFF
TRBV5-1,CASSLQGGSYNEQFF
TRBV7-2,CASSLTGTGGSNSPLHF
TRBV28,CASSTNRVRETQYF
TRBV29-1,CSVVGGRGYEQYF
TRBV13,CASSPRQERPETQYF
TRBV29-1,CSVRDSGEAFF
TRBV7-3,CASSRGQGGYEQYF
TRBV18,CASSSGQGLSEQYF
TRBV6-6,CASSYDRGYGYTF
TRBV6-1,CLAAGRSYNEQFF
TRBV9,CASSGAVSSYNEQFF
TRBV10-3,CAIRLTTNPGYGYTF
TRBV5-8,CASSLTGRNTEAFF
TRBV5-4,CASSGGSSYNEQFF
TRBV2,CASSEALGGDTEAFF
TRBV27,CASSSRDNLNTEAFF
TRBV9,CASSGGLDTQYF